This note documents a single TCR beta chain sequence. The antigen remains undetermined. Deep was the level at which the assay was run. Using immunoSEQ multiplex PCR, the repertoire was profiled, and TCRdb retains in-frame clones only, with some absent. The sample has about 2,500,000 clones; over 85% are singletons. The data were taken from a study of shared clonotypes between healthy human individuals. Background on the study: Donor composition was two women and a few men, aged 18 to 49.

Regarding the study as a whole: Blood was the sole source, and tissue repertoires probably differ.

CD45RA+ naive and CD45RA-negative memory subsets were separated from CD4+ cells. The sequence was obtained from a man younger than 35 in good health. Sequencing was done on a sample of naive CD4+ T cells sorted from blood. Subset indicated: CD45RA+ positively selected.

The CDR3 nucleotides read TGTGCCAGCAGCAGAAGAACAGGGAGTCATAATGAAGCTTTCTTT. Translated: CASSRRTGSHNEAFF. The chain uses TRBV7-8 and TRBJ1-1; a possible D gene is TRBD1 (6 bases). The CDR3 has 15 amino acids. Trimming took off 5 bases at V and 7 bases at J, with 20 bases between the two ends. Germline V gene sequence: CDR1 SGHVS, CDR2 FQNEAQ.